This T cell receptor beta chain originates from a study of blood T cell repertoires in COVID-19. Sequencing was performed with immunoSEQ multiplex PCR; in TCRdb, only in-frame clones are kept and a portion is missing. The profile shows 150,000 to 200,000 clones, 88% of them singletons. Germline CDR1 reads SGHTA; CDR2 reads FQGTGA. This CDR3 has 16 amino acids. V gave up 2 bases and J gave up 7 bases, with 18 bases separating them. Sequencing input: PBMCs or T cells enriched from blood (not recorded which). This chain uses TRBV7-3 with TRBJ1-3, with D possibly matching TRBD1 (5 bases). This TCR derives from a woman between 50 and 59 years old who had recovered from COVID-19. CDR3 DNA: TGTGCCAGCAGCTTAGTCAGGGTATTACCGACTAACACCATATATTTT. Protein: CASSLVRVLPTNTIYF.